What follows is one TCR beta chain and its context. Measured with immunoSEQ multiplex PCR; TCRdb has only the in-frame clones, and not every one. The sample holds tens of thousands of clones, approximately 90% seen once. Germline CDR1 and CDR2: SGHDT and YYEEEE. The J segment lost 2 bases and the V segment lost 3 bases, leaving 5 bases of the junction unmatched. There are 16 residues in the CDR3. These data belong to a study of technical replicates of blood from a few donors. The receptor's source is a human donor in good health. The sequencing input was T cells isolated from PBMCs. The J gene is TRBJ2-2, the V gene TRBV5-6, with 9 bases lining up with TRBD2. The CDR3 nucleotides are TGTGCCAGCAGCTCCCCGGGACTAGCTAACACCGGGGAGCTGTTTTTT. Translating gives CASSSPGLANTGELFF.